This T cell receptor beta chain was retrieved from a study of regulatory T cells in long-lasting Graves disease. The overall study: Disease was considered persistent Graves' disease after over 5 years of antithyroid drugs (with positive TSH receptor antibodies).

According to the study, TCR beta libraries were built with iRepertoire HTBI primers and CDR3-region Arm-PCR. TCRdb itself ran the multiplex PCR reads through MiXCR, one entry per CDR3 protein. The profile shows 300,000 to 350,000 distinct CDR3 sequences, about 20% of them singletons. V lost 8 bases, J lost 6 bases, and 6 bases stayed unmatched. The CDR3 spans 14 residues. Time point described: persistent/refractory GD, antithyroid drugs over 5 years with positive TRAb. From PBMCs, RNA was extracted and then used to make the TCR library. The source material was peripheral blood mononuclear cells (PBMCs), sampled when the disease was refractory, from a patient treated with antithyroid drugs. The chain carries TRBV12-3 or TRBV12-4 and TRBJ2-3, with TRBD1 matching over 12 bases. The clonotype originates from a female donor with Graves disease. The CDR3 loop reads CASRRGQGADTQYF. The CDR3 bases are TGTGCCAGCCGGCGGGGACAGGGGGCGGATACGCAGTATTTT.